This TCR beta chain was sequenced in a study of T cell repertoires in cytomegalovirus infection. The study, taken as a whole, reports: Ex vivo responses were dominated by HLA-C-restricted CMV-specific TCR beta clonotypes.

Remarks on this clonotype: The antigen is not known.

TCRdb reprocessed the reads via MiXCR and lists one record per CDR3 protein. The data contain about 46,000 distinct CDR3 sequences, 20% to 25% of them seen just once; the ten biggest clones take up around 18%. The CDR3 is 13 residues long. The germline V gene has CDR1 LNHDA and CDR2 SQIVND (reference sequence). V dropped 3 bases and J dropped 10 bases, with 10 bases sitting between them. Input material: PBMCs, sequenced either directly or after in vitro stimulation (not recorded which). This chain links TRBV19 with TRBJ1-6; D not resolved. This clonotype was sampled from a human donor in good health (CMV status not recorded). Some clones in this sample may be carry-over from other donors' samples. For the CDR3, the DNA is TGTGCCAGTAGTATCGGCAGTCCGTCACCCCTCCACTTT. Translated, it gives CASSIGSPSPLHF.